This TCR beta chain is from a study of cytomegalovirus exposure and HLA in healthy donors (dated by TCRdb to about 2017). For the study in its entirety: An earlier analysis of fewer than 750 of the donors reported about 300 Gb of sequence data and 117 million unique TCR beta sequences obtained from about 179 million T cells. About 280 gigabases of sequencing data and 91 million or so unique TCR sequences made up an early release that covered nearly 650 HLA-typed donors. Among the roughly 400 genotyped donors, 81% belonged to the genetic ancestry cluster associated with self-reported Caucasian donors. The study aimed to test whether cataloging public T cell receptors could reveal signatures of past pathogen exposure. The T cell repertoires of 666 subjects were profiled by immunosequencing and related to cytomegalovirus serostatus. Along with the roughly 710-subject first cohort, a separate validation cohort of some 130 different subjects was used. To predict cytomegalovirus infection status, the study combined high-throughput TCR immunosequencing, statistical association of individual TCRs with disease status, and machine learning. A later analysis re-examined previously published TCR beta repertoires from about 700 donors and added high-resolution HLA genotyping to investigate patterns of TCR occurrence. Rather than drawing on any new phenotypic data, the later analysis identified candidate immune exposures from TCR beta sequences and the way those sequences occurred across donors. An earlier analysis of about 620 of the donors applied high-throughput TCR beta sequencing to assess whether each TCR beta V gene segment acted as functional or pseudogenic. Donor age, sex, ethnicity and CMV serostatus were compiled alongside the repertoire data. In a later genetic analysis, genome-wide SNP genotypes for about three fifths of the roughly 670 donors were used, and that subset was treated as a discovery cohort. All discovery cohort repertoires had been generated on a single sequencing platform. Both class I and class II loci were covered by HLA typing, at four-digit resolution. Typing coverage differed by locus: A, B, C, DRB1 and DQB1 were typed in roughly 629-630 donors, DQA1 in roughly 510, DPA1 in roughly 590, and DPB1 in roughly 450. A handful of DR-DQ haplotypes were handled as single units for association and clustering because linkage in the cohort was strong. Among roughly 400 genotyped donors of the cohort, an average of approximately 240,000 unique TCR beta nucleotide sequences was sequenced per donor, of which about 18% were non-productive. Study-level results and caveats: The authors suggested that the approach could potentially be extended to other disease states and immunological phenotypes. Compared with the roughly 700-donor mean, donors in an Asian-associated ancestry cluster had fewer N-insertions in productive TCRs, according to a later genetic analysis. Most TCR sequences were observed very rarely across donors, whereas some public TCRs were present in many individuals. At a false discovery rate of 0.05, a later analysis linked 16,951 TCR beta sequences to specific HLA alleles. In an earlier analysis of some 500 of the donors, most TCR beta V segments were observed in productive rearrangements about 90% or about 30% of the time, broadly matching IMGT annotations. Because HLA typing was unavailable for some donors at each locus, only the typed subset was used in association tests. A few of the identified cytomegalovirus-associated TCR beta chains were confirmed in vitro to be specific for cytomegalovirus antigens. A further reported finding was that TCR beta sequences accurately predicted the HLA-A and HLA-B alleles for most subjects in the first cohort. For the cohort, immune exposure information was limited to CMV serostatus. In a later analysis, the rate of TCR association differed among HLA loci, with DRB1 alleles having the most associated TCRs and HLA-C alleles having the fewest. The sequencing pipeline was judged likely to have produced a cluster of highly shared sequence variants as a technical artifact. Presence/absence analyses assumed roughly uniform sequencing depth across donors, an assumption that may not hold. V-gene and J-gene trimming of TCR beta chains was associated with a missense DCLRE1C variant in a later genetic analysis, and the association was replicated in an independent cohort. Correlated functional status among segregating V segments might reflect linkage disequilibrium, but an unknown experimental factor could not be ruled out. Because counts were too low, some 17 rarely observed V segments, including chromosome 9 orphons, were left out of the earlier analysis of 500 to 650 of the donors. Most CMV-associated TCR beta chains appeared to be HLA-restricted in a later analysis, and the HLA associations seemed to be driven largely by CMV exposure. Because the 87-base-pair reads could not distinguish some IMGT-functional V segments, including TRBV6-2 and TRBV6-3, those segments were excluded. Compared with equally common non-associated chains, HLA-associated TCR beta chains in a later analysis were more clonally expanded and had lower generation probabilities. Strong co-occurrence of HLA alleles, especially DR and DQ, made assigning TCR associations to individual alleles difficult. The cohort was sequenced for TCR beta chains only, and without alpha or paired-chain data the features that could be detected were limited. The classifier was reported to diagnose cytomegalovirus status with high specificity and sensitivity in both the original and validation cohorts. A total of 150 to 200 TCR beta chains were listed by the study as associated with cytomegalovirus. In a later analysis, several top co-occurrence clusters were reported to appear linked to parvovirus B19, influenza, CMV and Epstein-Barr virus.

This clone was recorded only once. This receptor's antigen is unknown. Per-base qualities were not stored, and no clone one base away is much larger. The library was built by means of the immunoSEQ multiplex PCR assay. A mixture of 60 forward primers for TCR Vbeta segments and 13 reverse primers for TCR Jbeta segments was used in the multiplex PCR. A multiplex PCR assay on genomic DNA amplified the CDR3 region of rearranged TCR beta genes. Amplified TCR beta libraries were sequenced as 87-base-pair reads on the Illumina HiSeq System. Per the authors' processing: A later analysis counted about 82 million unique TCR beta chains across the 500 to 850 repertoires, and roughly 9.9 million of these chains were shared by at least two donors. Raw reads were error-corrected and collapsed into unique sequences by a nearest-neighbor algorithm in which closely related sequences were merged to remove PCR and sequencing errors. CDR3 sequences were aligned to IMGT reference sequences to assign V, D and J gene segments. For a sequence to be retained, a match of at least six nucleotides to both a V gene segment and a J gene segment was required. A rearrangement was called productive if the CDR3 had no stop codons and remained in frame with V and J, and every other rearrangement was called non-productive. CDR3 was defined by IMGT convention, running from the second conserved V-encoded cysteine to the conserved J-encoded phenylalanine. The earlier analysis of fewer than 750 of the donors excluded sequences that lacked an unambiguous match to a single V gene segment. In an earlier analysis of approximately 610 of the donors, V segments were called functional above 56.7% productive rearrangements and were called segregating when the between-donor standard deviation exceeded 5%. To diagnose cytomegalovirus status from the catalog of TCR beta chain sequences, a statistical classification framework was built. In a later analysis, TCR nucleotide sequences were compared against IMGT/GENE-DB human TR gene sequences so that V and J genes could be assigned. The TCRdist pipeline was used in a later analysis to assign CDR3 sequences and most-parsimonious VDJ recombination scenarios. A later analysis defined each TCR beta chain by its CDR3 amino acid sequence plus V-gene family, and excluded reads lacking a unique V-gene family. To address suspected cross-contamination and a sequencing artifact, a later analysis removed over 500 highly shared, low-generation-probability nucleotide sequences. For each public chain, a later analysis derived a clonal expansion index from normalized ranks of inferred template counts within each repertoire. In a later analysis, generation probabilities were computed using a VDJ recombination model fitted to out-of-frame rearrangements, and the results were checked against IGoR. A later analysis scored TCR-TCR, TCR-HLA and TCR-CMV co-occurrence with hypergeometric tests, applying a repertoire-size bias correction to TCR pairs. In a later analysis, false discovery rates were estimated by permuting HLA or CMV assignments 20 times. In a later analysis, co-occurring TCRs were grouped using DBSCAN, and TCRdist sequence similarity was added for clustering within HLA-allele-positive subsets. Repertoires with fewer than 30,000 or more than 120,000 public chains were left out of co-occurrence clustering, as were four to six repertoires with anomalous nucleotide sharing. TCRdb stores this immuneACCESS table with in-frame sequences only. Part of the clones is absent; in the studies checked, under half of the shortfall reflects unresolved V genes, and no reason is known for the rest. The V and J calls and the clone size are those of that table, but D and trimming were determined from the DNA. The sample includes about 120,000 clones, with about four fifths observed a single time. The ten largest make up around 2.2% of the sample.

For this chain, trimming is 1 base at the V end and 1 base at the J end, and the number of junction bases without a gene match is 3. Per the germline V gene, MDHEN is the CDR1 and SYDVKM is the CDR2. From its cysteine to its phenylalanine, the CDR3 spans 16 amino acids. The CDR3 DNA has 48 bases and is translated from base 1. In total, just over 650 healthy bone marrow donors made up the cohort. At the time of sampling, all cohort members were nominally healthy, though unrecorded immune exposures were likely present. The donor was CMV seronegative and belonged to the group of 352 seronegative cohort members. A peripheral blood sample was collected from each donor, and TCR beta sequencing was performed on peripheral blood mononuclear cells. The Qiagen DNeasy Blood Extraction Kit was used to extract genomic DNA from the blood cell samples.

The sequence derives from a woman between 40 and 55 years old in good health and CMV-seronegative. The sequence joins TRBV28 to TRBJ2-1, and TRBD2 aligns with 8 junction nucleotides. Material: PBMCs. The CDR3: CASSLLLAGSYNEQFF. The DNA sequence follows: TGTGCCAGCAGTTTATTGTTAGCGGGATCCTACAATGAGCAGTTCTTC.